These 3 T cell receptor beta chains originate from one sample sequenced in a study of blood T cell repertoires in COVID-19 (dated by TCRdb to about 2020). The method was the immunoSEQ multiplex PCR assay. TCRdb took over this immuneACCESS table, retaining in-frame rearrangements with V and J assigned. Such tables are incomplete; in checked studies, under half of the missing clones stem from an unresolved V gene, and the remainder is unexplained. For this sample there are 200,000 to 250,000 clones; roughly 82% appear just once. Clones ranked in the top ten supply 9.7% of the sample. Source material: peripheral blood. These receptors originate from a man aged 50 to 59 with active or convalescent COVID-19.

The rearrangement uses TRBV28 and TRBJ2-1; 8 nucleotides match TRBD2. The germline CDR1 and CDR2 sequences are MDHEN and SYDVKM. The V segment lost 5 bases and the J segment 9 bases; nucleotides outside the gene matches: 3. The CDR3 covers 12 residues. CDR3: CASSTRGGEQFF. CDR3 in DNA: TGTGCCAGCAGTACCCGGGGGGGTGAGCAGTTCTTC.

The chain carries TRBV5-1 and TRBJ2-5; TRBD1 aligns across 8 bases. Trimming cost V 2 bases and J 2 bases; bases outside gene matches: 2. The CDR3 consists of 14 residues. Germline V lookup: CDR1 SGHRS, CDR2 YFSETQ. The CDR3 DNA follows: TGCGCCAGCAGCTTATGGACAGGGCAAGAGACCCAGTACTTC. It yields the protein CASSLWTGQETQYF.

This clone was seen once. The chain combines TRBV10-3 with TRBJ2-7, with 12 positions matching TRBD2. CDR3 size: 16 residues. The germline V gene encodes CDR1 ENHRY and CDR2 SYGVKD. V lost 3 bases and J lost 4; bases outside the gene matches: 7. DNA for the CDR3: TGTGCCATCAGTGACCTAGCGGGAGGGGGGTTGTACGAGCAGTACTTC. Translating gives CAISDLAGGGLYEQYF.